Listed below are T cell receptor beta chains from one sample, sequenced in a study of CD8+ T cells in alopecia areata. TCRdb's table, derived via immunoSEQ multiplex PCR, lists solely in-frame clones and lacks some. The sample has about 220,000 clones, about 58% seen once. Sequencing used CD4+ T cells sorted from blood, obtained at week 4, from a patient treated with tofacitinib. The receptor source for this set is a human donor with alopecia areata. The conserved cysteine and the conserved F or W are not part of the CDR3 here. Fields, in order: V gene, J gene, CDR3 protein.

TRBV2	TRBJ1-5	ASSLEGATNQPQH
TRBV6-5	TRBJ2-7	ASGQGAGEQY
TRBV9	TRBJ2-7	ASSVDGGYEQY
TRBV29-1	TRBJ2-7	SVGRDPLYEQY
TRBV30	TRBJ2-1	AQTRQGGQHPF
TRBV5-1	TRBJ2-2	ASSFKGQFAGELF
TRBV6-1	TRBJ1-3	ASSVKTETGNTIY
TRBV27	TRBJ1-2	ASSPLGQGNYGYT
TRBV5-1	TRBJ2-7	ASSLVRVGDEQY
TRBV10-3	TRBJ1-5	AISGQVDQPQH
TRBV10-3	TRBJ1-5	AISDSPPEPQH
TRBV29-1	TRBJ2-7	SVVLAYEQY
TRBV15	TRBJ2-3	ATSRAVGSGDTQY
TRBV9	TRBJ1-6	ASSVRTGSSSPLH
TRBV4-3	TRBJ2-7	ASSQEGAEQY
TRBV29-1	TRBJ2-3	SVERPQRGGAQY
TRBV29-1	TRBJ1-4	SVEGTGGNEKLF
TRBV28	TRBJ1-5	ASSPLQDSNQPQH
TRBV12-5	TRBJ1-1	ASAPSGDRGEAF
TRBV2	TRBJ2-2	ASSTGRTSTGELF
TRBV10-1	TRBJ2-4	ASKCPLAKNIQY
TRBV19	TRBJ2-3	ASSPIHGSGGAIDTQY
TRBV19	TRBJ1-2	ASIPSRANTGSYT
TRBV19	TRBJ2-3	ASSDGGAILTDTQY
TRBV30	TRBJ1-6	AWAGRNSPLH
TRBV29-1	TRBJ2-1	SVEVQRGSSYNEQF
TRBV29-1	TRBJ1-1	SVSRGANTEAF
TRBV18	TRBJ2-3	ASSFTRTVDTQY
TRBV15	TRBJ1-5	ATGQHQPQH
TRBV29-1	TRBJ2-4	SVAQGGAVGENIQY
TRBV5-1	TRBJ2-5	ASSLERGAKTQY
TRBV2	TRBJ2-5	ASRDSHETQY
TRBV29-1	TRBJ2-3	SFRDRPGGTDTQY
TRBV30	TRBJ2-2	AWYQGTGELF
TRBV2	TRBJ2-3	ASQSTGVLTDTQY
TRBV7-2	TRBJ1-1	ASLLLPLNTEAF
TRBV7-2	TRBJ2-1	ASSPPGTGRNEQF
TRBV6-6	TRBJ1-1	ASRREKNTEAF
TRBV27	TRBJ2-1	ASSFRPGRASEQF
TRBV30	TRBJ2-1	AWRDASGQAYNEQF
TRBV14	TRBJ1-1	ASRPTGYTEAF
TRBV4-1	TRBJ1-2	ASSQDPGTEYGYT
TRBV5-1	TRBJ1-5	ASSWGTDSNQPQH
TRBV29-1	TRBJ1-1	SVEMRQREAF
TRBV29-1	TRBJ2-7	SVQAGPYEQY
TRBV29-1	TRBJ2-5	SVEGRDGAVETQY
TRBV6-6	TRBJ1-2	ASSYQTGGLRGGY
TRBV27	TRBJ1-1	ASSLTDRVAEAF
TRBV2	TRBJ1-4	ASLKGNNEKLF
TRBV30	TRBJ1-6	AWTGQSNSPLH
TRBV9	TRBJ2-5	ASSPRPASGGTQY
TRBV30	TRBJ1-1	AWVPQGGTEAF
TRBV5-4	TRBJ1-2	ASSLDSRDYGYT